Listed below are T cell receptor beta chains from one sample, sequenced in a study of CD8 T cells in ankylosing spondylitis. Using its own MiXCR run on the 5' RACE reads, TCRdb lists one record per CDR3 protein. The data contain roughly 170,000 distinct CDR3 sequences, approximately 9.9% of them singletons. The sample taken for sequencing was blood, either unsorted or a sorted T cell fraction (not recorded which). The source of these receptors is a female donor with ankylosing spondylitis or in good health (not recorded which). Each CDR3 is given with its conserved first and last residue. A D gene is named only where the DNA matches it firmly.

v_gene,d_gene,j_gene,CDR3aa
TRBV9,.,TRBJ2-3,CASSVGRGDTQYF
TRBV12-3/TRBV12-4,TRBD2,TRBJ2-1,CASSLLAAIPGDEQFF
TRBV2,.,TRBJ2-7,CASSELPPGALDEQYF
TRBV28,TRBD1,TRBJ2-6,CASSPAPGQGGRANVLTF
TRBV10-1,TRBD2,TRBJ2-2,CASSEGGSAGELFF
TRBV2,.,TRBJ2-7,CASSEVSTGSYEQYF
TRBV9,.,TRBJ2-1,CASSAQEYNEQFF
TRBV4-2,TRBD2,TRBJ2-7,CASSQASGEQYF
TRBV14,TRBD2,TRBJ2-1,CASSQDWTSNEQFF
TRBV6-1,.,TRBJ1-1,CASSALGGGWDTEAFF
TRBV9,.,TRBJ2-1,CASSVESWAQRGNEQFF
TRBV7-6,.,TRBJ2-1,CASSPGYNEQFF
TRBV4-3,TRBD2,TRBJ2-1,CASRPSGRGANEQFF
TRBV19,TRBD2,TRBJ2-1,CASSIGPAGGPNEQFF
TRBV2,.,TRBJ2-7,CASRGNEQYF
TRBV30,TRBD2,TRBJ2-7,CAWSVWAGENEQYF
TRBV11-2,TRBD1,TRBJ2-7,CASTFLGTASYEQYF
TRBV7-2,.,TRBJ2-7,CASSQPFGAQFYEQYF
TRBV6-1,TRBD2,TRBJ2-1,CASSNPTSGSDNEQFF
TRBV5-4,TRBD1,TRBJ2-3,CASSLGQGAYTDTQYF
TRBV3-1,.,TRBJ2-7,CASSQLPLLTYEQYF
TRBV6-2/TRBV6-3,TRBD2,TRBJ2-5,CASSYSSGRSETQYF
TRBV19,TRBD1,TRBJ2-1,CASSTPPDRGYEQFF
TRBV24-1,TRBD1,TRBJ2-1,CATSDPARQGNNEQFF
TRBV4-1,.,TRBJ2-5,CASSQGVVETQYF
TRBV6-5,TRBD2,TRBJ2-5,CASSLGLAETQYF
TRBV6-5,TRBD2,TRBJ2-7,CASSWGLAFYEQYF
TRBV7-6,TRBD2,TRBJ2-7,CASSLGAGVAYEQYF
TRBV4-3,.,TRBJ2-3,CASSLGGRASRTNTQYF
TRBV6-5,.,TRBJ2-3,CASSLAGTYTDTQYF
TRBV7-2,.,TRBJ1-1,CASSPAGAVGEAFF
TRBV25-1,TRBD2,TRBJ2-7,CASSAPTSGSLYEQYF
TRBV7-9,.,TRBJ1-2,CASSLFNYGYTF
TRBV28,TRBD1,TRBJ2-5,CASSSWDREAETQYF
TRBV7-2,TRBD2,TRBJ2-7,CASSLEREGRYEQYF
TRBV7-6,.,TRBJ2-3,CASTSTDTQYF
TRBV7-9,TRBD1,TRBJ1-4,CASTPARGVKKLFF
TRBV20-1,.,TRBJ2-7,CSALKPAVLTYEQYF
TRBV14,.,TRBJ2-5,CASSQVETQYF
TRBV6-2/TRBV6-3,TRBD2,TRBJ2-7,CASRLLAGLVGDEQYF
TRBV7-2,.,TRBJ2-5,CASSSMRSKRQETQYF
TRBV21-1,.,TRBJ1-1,CASSKEHTEAFF
TRBV27,.,TRBJ1-4,CASSLFSDEKLFF
TRBV9,.,TRBJ2-7,CASSVGPGMRSYEQYF
TRBV4-1,.,TRBJ2-1,CASSRPTTEQFF